This entry lists 30 T cell receptor beta chains sequenced from one sample in a study of T cells in Graves' hyperthyroidism and ophthalmopathy. The investigators amplified TCR beta CDR3 regions from RNA transcripts. The HTBI primer set drove a first-round RT-PCR of the TCR CDR3. A single record per CDR3 protein comes from TCRdb applying MiXCR to the multiplex PCR reads. The profile shows about 740,000 distinct CDR3 sequences, approximately 15% of them singletons. Sequencing used blood. Source of these receptors: a woman between 18 and 30 years old with Graves' hyperthyroidism.

Only a few counts were recorded for this clonotype. The V and J genes are TRBV28 and TRBJ1-4; TRBD1 agrees at 7 bases. The CDR3 consists of 16 residues. The V gene end was trimmed by 4 bases and the J gene end by 8 bases; junction bases not matched to a gene: 13. The V gene's germline CDR1 is MDHEN and CDR2 SYDVKM. In DNA form, the CDR3 reads TGTGCCAGCAGTTCCCTCTTCGACAGGGAGGACGAAAAACTGTTTTTT. The encoded protein is CASSSLFDREDEKLFF.

This clonotype was seen at least ten times. V gene TRBV11-3 combines with J gene TRBJ2-3; D is possibly TRBD1 (6 bases). Trimming pared 7 bases from V and 7 bases from J, leaving 30 bases between. Looked up from germline, CDR1 is SGHNT and CDR2 is YENEEA. The CDR3 has 18 amino acids. Here the CDR3 DNA reads TGTGCCAGCAAAGGACGTTCGGCTACAGGGTCAGTGAAGCATACGCAGTATTTT. Protein sequence: CASKGRSATGSVKHTQYF.

Regarding this clonotype: A much larger clone is a single base away; this may be a read error. CDR3 bases: TGTGCCAGCAGTTGGGGGTCTGATGGGGGTCCTACCTACGAGCAGTACTTC. It encodes CASSWGSDGGPTYEQYF. The chain uses TRBV28 and TRBJ2-7; D may match TRBD1 or TRBD2 (5 bases each). V lost 4 bases and J lost 2, with 21 bases in between. The CDR3 runs 17 residues. Germline values: CDR1 MDHEN, CDR2 SYDVKM.

This clonotype was counted ten times or more. The rearrangement links TRBV6-1 to TRBJ2-3; TRBD2 matches 7 bases. Germline trimming cut 5 bases from V and 0 bases from J; bases unmatched to any gene: 5. There are 15 residues in the CDR3. Germline loops: CDR1 MNHNS, CDR2 SASEGT. The CDR3 loop reads CASSIPGLSTDTQYF. The CDR3 bases are TGTGCCAGCAGTATCCCGGGACTAAGCACAGATACGCAGTATTTT.

The chain uses TRBV12-3 or TRBV12-4 and TRBJ2-1; 11 bases align to TRBD2. V dropped 6 bases and J dropped 1; count of bases not matched to a gene: 8. The CDR3 totals 17 residues. The CDR3 region is CASSSRSGRDSYNEQFF. The CDR3 coding sequence is TGTGCCAGCAGCTCGCGTAGCGGGAGGGATTCCTACAATGAGCAGTTCTTC.

This clonotype was counted at least ten times. The chain recombines TRBV28 with TRBJ2-1, with TRBD2 matching 13 bases. Per the germline V gene, CDR1 is MDHEN and CDR2 is SYDVKM. The length of the CDR3 is 17 residues. V lost 5 bases and J lost 5; bases outside the gene matches: 9. The DNA for the CDR3 is TGTGCCAGCAGTCCGGTACTAGCGGGAGGGCCCGACAATGAGCAGTTCTTC. Translation: CASSPVLAGGPDNEQFF. The full variable domain, in which reference TRBV28 and TRBJ2-1 provide the parts outside the CDR3, is DVKVTQSSRYLVKRTGEKVFLECVQDMDHENMFWYRQDPGLGLRLIYFSYDVKMKEKGDIPEGYSVSREKKERFSLILESASTNQTSMYLCASSPVLAGGPDNEQFFGPGTRLTVL.

This clonotype was picked up many times. The chain is built from TRBV20-1 and TRBJ2-7; 11 nucleotides match TRBD2. The CDR3 runs 15 residues. In germline, CDR1 is DFQATT, CDR2 SNEGSKA (reference sequence). Germline trimming cut 5 bases from V and 5 bases from J; bases unmatched to any gene: 11. The CDR3, as DNA: TGCAGTGCTCCCCGAACTAGCGGGAGCCCCAACGAGCAGTACTTC. This encodes CSAPRTSGSPNEQYF.

This clonotype was recorded many times. The chain uses TRBV6-1 and TRBJ2-7; 7 positions match TRBD1. Trimming cost V 0 bases and J 3 bases; bases outside gene matches: 14. This CDR3 has 18 amino acids. Germline values: CDR1 MNHNS, CDR2 SASEGT. The CDR3 nucleotides are TGTGCCAGCAGTGAAGCGCTTCATCTACTCGGACAGGTCTACGAGCAGTACTTC. Translating it yields CASSEALHLLGQVYEQYF.

This clonotype was recorded many times. The chain carries TRBV28 and TRBJ1-1; perhaps TRBD1 as D (6 bases). The germline V and J ends were trimmed by 6 bases and 6 bases, with 14 bases remaining between them. This CDR3 contains 13 residues. Germline V gene lookup returns CDR1 MDHEN and CDR2 SYDVKM. The CDR3 sequence is CASSPGQSAEAFF. The CDR3 DNA reads as TGTGCCAGCAGCCCGGGACAATCAGCTGAAGCTTTCTTT. Full variable domain (outside the CDR3, taken from reference TRBV28 and TRBJ1-1): DVKVTQSSRYLVKRTGEKVFLECVQDMDHENMFWYRQDPGLGLRLIYFSYDVKMKEKGDIPEGYSVSREKKERFSLILESASTNQTSMYLCASSPGQSAEAFFGQGTRLTVV.

This clonotype was detected a few times. V usage is TRBV29-1 and J usage is TRBJ1-4; 9 bases agree with TRBD1. Germline values: CDR1 SQVTM, CDR2 ANQGSEA. J gave up 4 bases and V 7 bases, and 4 bases lay outside the gene matches. The CDR3 spans 13 residues. As DNA, the CDR3 is TGCAGCGCGGGACAGGGCTATAATGAAAAACTGTTTTTT. Translated, it gives CSAGQGYNEKLFF.

The gene calls are TRBV13 and TRBJ1-4; D is possibly TRBD1 (6 bases). The CDR3 is 16 amino acids. Germline-derived CDR1 and CDR2 are PRHDT and FYEKMQ (reference sequence). V was clipped by 5 bases and J by 4 bases, with 17 bases between them. The CDR3 DNA sequence: TGTGCCAGCAGCGGCGTCGGCAGGGGAAGTAATGAAAAACTGTTTTTT. It yields the protein CASSGVGRGSNEKLFF.

The sample holds a few counts of this clonotype. The rearrangement links TRBV7-9 to TRBJ2-2; no clear D gene. Trimming cost V 2 bases and J 6 bases, with 16 bases left between them. This CDR3 is 16 amino acids long. Germline V gene data show CDR1 as SEHNR and CDR2 as FQNEAQ (reference sequence). CDR3 in amino acids: CASSLTDPSLPGELFF. For the CDR3, the DNA is TGTGCCAGCAGCTTAACGGATCCTAGTCTCCCCGGGGAGCTGTTTTTT.

Only a few counts were recorded for this clonotype. The chain uses TRBV15 and TRBJ2-3; the D gene is possibly TRBD2 (5 bases). CDR3 length equals 14 residues. Germline CDR1 is LNHNV and CDR2 is YYDKDF (reference sequence). V lost 2 bases, J lost 6 bases, and 12 bases lay in between. The CDR3 nucleotides read TGTGCCACCAGCAGATCGGCAACGGGGGATACGCAGTATTTT. It specifies CATSRSATGDTQYF.

V is TRBV6-1 and J is TRBJ2-1, with TRBD2 matching 12 bases. V lost 10 bases, J lost 7 bases, and 8 bases stayed unmatched. Germline V gene lookup returns CDR1 MNHNS and CDR2 SASEGT. The length of the CDR3 is 14 residues. CDR3 in amino acids: CATIGLAGTNEQFF. The CDR3 DNA reads TGTGCCACCATAGGACTAGCGGGAACAAATGAGCAGTTCTTC.

This clonotype was observed at least ten times. This chain uses TRBV4-1 with TRBJ2-7; tentatively, D is TRBD2 (5 bases). Trimming left V 4 bases short and J 8 bases short, with 27 bases between. The CDR3 loop spans 17 amino acids. Germline V gives CDR1 MGHRA, CDR2 YSYEKL. CDR3 nucleotide sequence: TGCGCCAGCAGCCGCACAGCTTTGGGATTCAAGGAGGCGCAGCAGTACTTC. Protein sequence: CASSRTALGFKEAQQYF.

This clonotype was seen a few times. V usage is TRBV7-8 and J usage is TRBJ1-5; no clear D gene. Trimming pared 2 bases from V and 1 base from J, leaving 18 bases between. The CDR3 is 18 residues long. Germline V gene sequence: CDR1 SGHVS, CDR2 FQNEAQ. Here the CDR3 DNA reads TGTGCCAGCAGCTTAAGTCGACGGGCAAGCGAAAGCAATCAGCCCCAGCATTTT. It encodes CASSLSRRASESNQPQHF.

The J gene is TRBJ2-3, the V gene TRBV27; no clear D gene. CDR1 MNHEY and CDR2 SMNVEV come from the germline V gene (reference sequence). The CDR3 loop spans 15 amino acids. The V end lost 5 bases, the J end lost 3 bases, and 15 bases lay between the germline ends. This chain's CDR3 is CASSIWGPTTDTQYF. Here the CDR3 DNA reads TGTGCCAGCAGTATCTGGGGTCCAACTACAGATACGCAGTATTTT.

Only a few counts were recorded for this clonotype. The chain employs TRBV6-5 and TRBJ1-1; D call uncertain. The germline gives CDR1 MNHEY, CDR2 SVGAGI. V lost 0 bases, J lost 2 bases, and 13 bases lay in between. The CDR3 contains 16 residues. The CDR3 nucleotides are TGTGCCAGCAGTTACTCATTCCCACCGCCAAACACTGAAGCTTTCTTT. Amino acids: CASSYSFPPPNTEAFF.

This clonotype was counted between two and nine times. This chain connects TRBV7-9 to TRBJ2-1; 12 bases are shared with TRBD2. CDR1 SEHNR and CDR2 FQNEAQ come from the germline V gene (reference sequence). The CDR3 runs to 15 residues. V was clipped by 5 bases and J by 10 bases; unmatched bases: 9. CDR3 sequence reads: CASSPWTSGTGEQFF. CDR3 coding DNA: TGTGCCAGCAGCCCTTGGACTAGCGGGACAGGAGAGCAGTTCTTC.

For the CDR3, the DNA is TGTGCCAGCCCTTTTGGGGGAGAGTCGAACACCGGGGAGCTGTTTTTT. Translation: CASPFGGESNTGELFF. The chain couples TRBV19 to TRBJ2-2, with D perhaps TRBD1 or TRBD2 (5 bases each). Germline lookup yields CDR1 LNHDA and CDR2 SQIVND (reference sequence). The CDR3 contains 16 residues. Trimming stripped 9 bases from V and 0 bases from J, with 17 bases between.

V usage is TRBV20-1 and J usage is TRBJ1-2; D is ambiguous. This CDR3 is built from 12 residues. The germline V gene has CDR1 DFQATT and CDR2 SNEGSKA (reference sequence). Between the trimmed V and J ends, which lost 5 bases and 6 bases, there was a span of 13 bases. The CDR3 spells CSAGQDLDGYTF. The CDR3 nucleotides are TGCAGTGCTGGGCAGGACTTAGATGGCTACACCTTC.

The chain uses TRBV7-9 and TRBJ1-2, with a tentative D call TRBD1 (5 bases). The CDR3 runs 16 residues. Germline values: CDR1 SEHNR, CDR2 FQNEAQ (reference sequence). The V end lost 4 bases, the J end lost 4 bases, and 19 bases lay between the germline ends. The CDR3: CASSSLDRKYSYGYTF. In DNA form, the CDR3 reads TGTGCCAGCAGCTCCCTTGACAGAAAGTATAGCTATGGCTACACCTTC.

This chain uses TRBV7-9 with TRBJ2-1, with unresolved D. Trimming stripped 7 bases from V and 7 bases from J, with 14 bases between. This CDR3 region has 13 residues. Germline V gene data show CDR1 as SEHNR and CDR2 as FQNEAQ (reference sequence). CDR3 residues: CASIQKVGNEQFF. The CDR3 DNA reads TGTGCCAGCATCCAAAAAGTAGGAAATGAGCAGTTCTTC.

The chain combines TRBV5-1 with TRBJ2-2; 9 nucleotides line up with TRBD1. Trimming took 7 bases from V and 4 from J; bases not matched to a gene: 5. From germline, CDR1 is SGHRS and CDR2 YFSETQ. The CDR3 spans 14 residues. DNA of the CDR3: TGCGCCAGCCGGGACAGGGTCCCCACCGGGGAGCTGTTTTTT. It encodes CASRDRVPTGELFF. Drawing the rest from reference TRBV5-1 and TRBJ2-2, the complete variable domain is KAGVTQTPRYLIKTRGQQVTLSCSPISGHRSVSWYQQTPGQGLQFLFEYFSETQRNKGNFPGRFSGRQFSNSRSEMNVSTLELGDSALYLCASRDRVPTGELFFGEGSRLTVL.

This clonotype was counted at least ten times. This rearrangement joins TRBV5-1 to TRBJ2-7, with a weak D call TRBD1 (6 bases). CDR3 size: 14 residues. Deletions cut 0 bases from V and 2 bases from J, with 9 bases between. Germline CDR1 reads SGHRS; CDR2 reads YFSETQ. The CDR3 reads CASSLERTAYEQYF. The CDR3 DNA reads as TGCGCCAGCAGCTTGGAAAGGACAGCCTACGAGCAGTACTTC.

Regarding this clonotype: A much larger clone is a single base away; this may be a read error. The chain carries TRBV7-9 and TRBJ1-3; the D gene is possibly TRBD1 (6 bases). Per the germline V gene, CDR1 is SEHNR and CDR2 is FQNEAQ (reference sequence). This CDR3 has 15 amino acids. The CDR3 DNA reads as TGTGCCGGCAGCTTAGGGGGAGCCTCTGGAAACACCATATATTTT. The encoded protein is CAGSLGGASGNTIYF.

There are many counts of this clonotype. The chain employs TRBV18 and TRBJ2-1; a weak D match, TRBD2 (5 bases). The length of the CDR3 is 14 residues. Trimming cost V 0 bases and J 12 bases, with 15 bases left between them. CDR1 and CDR2 from the germline V gene are KGHSH and LQKENI. The CDR3 is CASSPPASPPTQFF. CDR3 DNA: TGTGCCAGCTCACCACCGGCTAGCCCCCCTACGCAGTTCTTC. The entire variable domain, with the rest obtained from reference TRBV18 and TRBJ2-1, is as follows: NAGVMQNPRHLVRRRGQEARLRCSPMKGHSHVYWYRQLPEEGLKFMVYLQKENIIDESGMPKERFSAEFPKEGPSILRIQQVVRGDSAAYFCASSPPASPPTQFFGPGTRLTVL.

The gene calls are TRBV4-1 and TRBJ1-2; D ambiguous. CDR3 length: 12 amino acids. The V end was cut by 4 bases, the J end by 8 bases, with 11 bases between. The V gene's germline CDR1 is MGHRA and CDR2 YSYEKL. The CDR3 is CASSPRDGGYTF. The CDR3 nucleotides read TGCGCCAGCAGCCCCAGAGATGGCGGCTACACCTTC.

This clonotype was seen a few times. V gene TRBV15 combines with J gene TRBJ2-7; D is perhaps TRBD2 (6 bases). V shed 0 bases and J shed 3 bases, with 12 bases lying between them. Germline V lookup: CDR1 LNHNV, CDR2 YYDKDF (reference sequence). The CDR3 extends over 15 amino acids. CDR3 sequence reads: CATSRERGKGYEQYF. DNA for the CDR3: TGTGCCACCAGCAGAGAGCGGGGAAAGGGCTACGAGCAGTACTTC.

A few counts support this clonotype. This rearrangement joins TRBV30 to TRBJ2-6; TRBD1 agrees at 7 bases. Losses at the gene ends were 4 bases for V and 4 bases for J; bases not matched to a gene: 13. Germline CDR1 is GTSNPN and CDR2 is SVGIG (reference sequence). This CDR3 has 17 residues. The CDR3 protein is CAWTFWDRSSGANVLTF. The CDR3 bases are TGTGCCTGGACTTTCTGGGACAGATCCTCCGGGGCCAACGTCCTGACTTTC.